The 21 T cell receptor beta chains reported below all come from one sample, sequenced in a study of T-cell memory formation after mild COVID-19. MiXCR was run by TCRdb on the 5' RACE reads, yielding one entry per CDR3 protein. Counted here are under 85,000 distinct CDR3 sequences, about 15% occurring once; the ten biggest clones make up 25% to 35%. Sequencing was performed on PBMCs or a T cell subset sorted from them (not recorded which). These receptors came from an adult woman who had mild COVID-19 (a few samples of this study predate the infection). Cell type and time point are not known.

V is TRBV2 and J is TRBJ2-5; 9 bases match TRBD1. The CDR3 is 13 amino acids. The ends lost 7 bases at V and 5 bases at J; junction bases unmatched: 5. Germline V gene data show CDR1 as SNHLY and CDR2 as FYNNEI. CDR3 bases: TGTGCCAGCAAGGAGGACAGGGGTGAGACCCAGTACTTC. Protein product: CASKEDRGETQYF.

The gene calls are TRBV5-4 and TRBJ2-3; 8 nucleotides match TRBD2. The germline gives CDR1 SGHNT, CDR2 YYREEE (reference sequence). The CDR3 runs to 14 residues. V gave up 4 bases and J gave up 5 bases; unmatched junction bases: 6. CDR3 DNA sequence: TGTGCCAGCAGCCCCCGGGGGGGCAAAGATACGCAGTATTTT. This gives the protein CASSPRGGKDTQYF.

The J gene is TRBJ2-1, the V gene TRBV5-6; TRBD1 matches 7 bases. The CDR3 spans 15 residues. The germline gives CDR1 SGHDT, CDR2 YYEEEE. V gave up 5 bases and J gave up 4 bases; unmatched junction bases: 9. CDR3 nucleotides: TGTGCCAGCAGTCTAGGGGGCGTGGGATACAATGAGCAGTTCTTC. This encodes CASSLGGVGYNEQFF.

This clonotype has only a few counts. This chain joins TRBV12-5 and TRBJ1-2; D gene ambiguous. CDR1 and CDR2 from the germline V gene are LGHNT and FRNRAP. The germline V and J ends were trimmed by 0 bases and 5 bases, with 4 bases remaining between them. This CDR3 has 12 residues. Here the CDR3 DNA reads TGTGCTAGTGGTTTGGTAGGTTATGGCTACACCTTC. Protein: CASGLVGYGYTF.

CDR3 bases: TGTGCCACTGAGACAGGGGGCATAACGGACACTGAAGCTTTCTTT. This sequence encodes CATETGGITDTEAFF. The chain combines TRBV28 with TRBJ1-1, with 10 bases lining up with TRBD1. This CDR3 region has 15 residues. With 10 bases clipped from V and 3 bases from J, the junction kept 11 bases outside the gene matches. Germline loops: CDR1 MDHEN, CDR2 SYDVKM.

This clonotype was seen a handful of times. The chain has TRBV20-1 and TRBJ1-4; 7 bases fit TRBD1. With 0 bases clipped from V and 4 bases from J, the junction kept 11 bases outside the gene matches. Per the germline V gene, CDR1 is DFQATT and CDR2 is SNEGSKA (reference sequence). This CDR3 spans 17 amino acids. The CDR3 reads CSAREGGAWGLNEKLFF. CDR3 DNA: TGCAGTGCTAGAGAAGGGGGCGCCTGGGGCCTTAATGAAAAACTGTTTTTT.

The gene calls are TRBV4-2 and TRBJ2-1; TRBD2 agrees at 10 bases. CDR1 is LGHNA, CDR2 YNFKEQ, per germline. The CDR3 covers 19 residues. V shed 0 bases and J 14 bases; nucleotides not matched to a gene: 22. Written as DNA, the CDR3 is TGTGCCAGCAGCCAAGAAGGGGAGGTAGCGGGAGGTCATCGCCGAGCAAAGTTCTTC. Its translation is CASSQEGEVAGGHRRAKFF.

The CDR3, as DNA: TGTGCCAGCAACACTATCAACGCTGAAGCTTTCTTT. Protein product: CASNTINAEAFF. V is TRBV7-2 and J is TRBJ1-1; no clear D. Trimming left V 7 bases short and J 6 bases short, with 12 bases between. The CDR3 spans 12 residues. Germline-derived CDR1 and CDR2 are SGHTA and FQGNSA.

This chain joins TRBV6-6 and TRBJ2-7, with a possible D match to TRBD2 (6 bases). Trimming left V 8 bases short and J 4 bases short, with 12 bases between. The CDR3 extends over 12 amino acids. CDR1 is MNHNY and CDR2 is SVGAGI in the germline V gene (reference sequence). CDR3 amino acids: CASGGIEYEQYF. The DNA of the CDR3 is TGTGCCAGCGGGGGGATCGAATACGAGCAGTACTTC.

A few counts support this clonotype. The gene calls are TRBV30 and TRBJ2-7; D is perhaps TRBD1 (6 bases). The CDR3 has 13 amino acids. The V and J ends lost 8 bases and 0 bases respectively, with 14 bases between them. CDR1 is GTSNPN, CDR2 SVGIG, per germline (reference sequence). CDR3 in DNA: TGTGCCCAGGGGACGCGAGCCTCCTACGAGCAGTACTTC. Its protein is CAQGTRASYEQYF.

This clonotype has more than one count but fewer than ten. The chain recombines TRBV11-2 with TRBJ2-5, with no clear D. The CDR3 spans 13 residues. Germline V gives CDR1 SGHAT, CDR2 FQNNGV. Deletions cut 6 bases from V and 1 base from J, with 9 bases between. For the CDR3, the DNA is TGTGCCAGCAGACGAACATCCCAAGAGACCCAGTACTTC. Translated: CASRRTSQETQYF. The variable domain in full, completed from reference TRBV11-2 and TRBJ2-5, reads EAGVAQSPRYKIIEKRQSVAFWCNPISGHATLYWYQQILGQGPKLLIQFQNNGVVDDSQLPKDRFSAERLKGVDSTLKIQPAKLEDSAVYLCASRRTSQETQYFGPGTRLLVL.

The chain joins TRBV5-6 to TRBJ2-6, with 7 positions matching TRBD1. From germline, CDR1 is SGHDT and CDR2 YYEEEE. V gave up 0 bases and J gave up 7 bases; unmatched junction bases: 7. The CDR3 covers 16 residues. The CDR3 here is CASSLGGGAEANVLTF. CDR3 DNA: TGTGCCAGCAGCTTGGGAGGGGGCGCTGAAGCCAACGTCCTGACTTTC.

This clonotype was detected a few times. The chain couples TRBV7-9 to TRBJ1-2; D is possibly TRBD1 (6 bases). Germline values: CDR1 SEHNR, CDR2 FQNEAQ (reference sequence). The ends were cut back, 1 base at V and 1 base at J, with 10 bases in the middle. This CDR3 region has 15 residues. For the CDR3, the DNA is TGTGCCAGCAGCTTAGGTGGGGGCCGTAACTATGGCTACACCTTC. Its protein product is CASSLGGGRNYGYTF. Together with reference TRBV7-9 and TRBJ1-2, the CDR3 gives the full variable domain: DTGVSQNPRHKITKRGQNVTFRCDPISEHNRLYWYRQTLGQGPEFLTYFQNEAQLEKSRLLSDRFSAERPKGSFSTLEIQRTEQGDSAMYLCASSLGGGRNYGYTFGSGTRLTVV.

This rearrangement joins TRBV7-9 to TRBJ2-5; D is perhaps TRBD1 (5 bases). Between the trimmed V and J ends, which lost 7 bases and 5 bases, there was a span of 14 bases. The CDR3 consists of 13 residues. Germline-derived CDR1 and CDR2 are SEHNR and FQNEAQ (reference sequence). The CDR3, as DNA: TGTGCCAGCATGGGGCCGCTCGTGGAGACCCAGTACTTC. This gives the protein CASMGPLVETQYF.

This clonotype was seen at least ten times. The chain uses TRBV5-4 and TRBJ1-5; TRBD1 might be the D (5 bases). Trimming pared 3 bases from V and 3 bases from J, leaving 10 bases between. The CDR3 is made up of 14 amino acids. Germline V CDR1 and CDR2: SGHNT, YYREEE (reference sequence). CDR3 nucleotide sequence: TGTGCCAGCAGCTCGGGGGGAGACAATCAGCCCCAGCATTTT. It codes for CASSSGGDNQPQHF. The full variable domain, in which reference TRBV5-4 and TRBJ1-5 provide the parts outside the CDR3, is ETGVTQSPTHLIKTRGQQVTLRCSSQSGHNTVSWYQQALGQGPQFIFQYYREEENGRGNFPPRFSGLQFPNYSSELNVNALELDDSALYLCASSSGGDNQPQHFGDGTRLSIL.

The rearrangement joins TRBV10-3 to TRBJ2-1; TRBD1 aligns across 8 bases. This CDR3 is built from 17 residues. CDR1 is ENHRY and CDR2 is SYGVKD in the germline V gene. Unmatched junction bases numbered 14, after V lost 0 bases and J lost 10 bases. The CDR3 nucleotides read TGTGCCATCAGTGAGTCATCAACCGGACAGGGCTGGCGAGAGCAGTTCTTC. It encodes CAISESSTGQGWREQFF.

This chain uses TRBV5-6 with TRBJ2-1, with D uncertain. Deletions cut 2 bases from V and 4 bases from J, with 19 bases between. CDR1 SGHDT and CDR2 YYEEEE come from the germline V gene. The CDR3 has 17 residues. The CDR3 sequence: CASSLRVISTGYNEQFF. CDR3 DNA: TGTGCCAGCAGCTTAAGGGTCATCTCTACCGGATACAATGAGCAGTTCTTC.

V and J are TRBV30 and TRBJ1-1; D is unclear. The CDR3 contains 14 residues. V shed 0 bases and J shed 5 bases, with 13 bases lying between them. Germline V gene sequence: CDR1 GTSNPN, CDR2 SVGIG (reference sequence). CDR3 in DNA: TGTGCCTGGAGTGTGGACGGTGGGATAACTGAAGCTTTCTTT. Its protein is CAWSVDGGITEAFF. Complete variable domain (other parts from reference TRBV30 and TRBJ1-1): SQTIHQWPATLVQPVGSPLSLECTVEGTSNPNLYWYRQAAGRGLQLLFYSVGIGQISSEVPQNLSASRPQDRQFILSSKKLLLSDSGFYLCAWSVDGGITEAFFGQGTRLTVV.

The genes are TRBV9 and TRBJ2-7, with 9 bases aligning to TRBD2. The CDR3 runs 14 residues. Germline CDR1 reads SGDLS; CDR2 reads YYNGEE. V was pared by 4 bases and J by 5 bases, with 7 bases of the junction left unmatched. The CDR3 protein is CASSHSGSANEQYF. In DNA form, the CDR3 reads TGTGCCAGCAGCCATAGCGGGAGTGCCAACGAGCAGTACTTC. Drawing the rest from reference TRBV9 and TRBJ2-7, the complete variable domain is DSGVTQTPKHLITATGQRVTLRCSPRSGDLSVYWYQQSLDQGLQFLIQYYNGEERAKGNILERFSAQQFPDLHSELNLSSLELGDSALYFCASSHSGSANEQYFGPGTRLTVT.

The V and J genes are TRBV24-1 and TRBJ2-3; D uncertain. The CDR3 is 15 residues long. V was clipped by 0 bases and J by 4 bases, with 10 bases between them. From germline, CDR1 is KGHDR and CDR2 SFDVKD. Here the CDR3 reads CATSDLGAGSDTQYF. As DNA, the CDR3 is TGTGCCACCAGTGATTTGGGTGCCGGCTCAGATACGCAGTATTTT.

This clonotype was observed a few times. This chain joins TRBV13 and TRBJ2-7; the D call may be TRBD1 or TRBD2 (5 bases each). The CDR3 totals 16 residues. Germline V gene lookup returns CDR1 PRHDT and CDR2 FYEKMQ (reference sequence). Trimming left V 0 bases short and J 2 bases short, with 14 bases between. The CDR3 DNA is TGTGCCAGCAGCTTAGGCCGAGGGGCCCAACCCTACGAGCAGTACTTC. Encoded protein: CASSLGRGAQPYEQYF.